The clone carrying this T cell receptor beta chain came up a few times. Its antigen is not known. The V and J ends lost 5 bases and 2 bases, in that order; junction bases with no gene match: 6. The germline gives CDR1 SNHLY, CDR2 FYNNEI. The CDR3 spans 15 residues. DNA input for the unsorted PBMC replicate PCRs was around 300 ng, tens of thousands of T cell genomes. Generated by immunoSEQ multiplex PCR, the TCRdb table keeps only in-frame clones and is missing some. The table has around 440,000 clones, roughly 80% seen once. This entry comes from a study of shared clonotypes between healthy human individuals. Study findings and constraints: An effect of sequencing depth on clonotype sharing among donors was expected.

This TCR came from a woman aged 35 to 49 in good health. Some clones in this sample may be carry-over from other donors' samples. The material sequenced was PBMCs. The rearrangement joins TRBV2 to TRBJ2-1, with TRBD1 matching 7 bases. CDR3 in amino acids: CASSQRQGAYNEQFF. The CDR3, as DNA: TGTGCCAGCAGTCAAAGGCAGGGGGCCTACAATGAGCAGTTCTTC.